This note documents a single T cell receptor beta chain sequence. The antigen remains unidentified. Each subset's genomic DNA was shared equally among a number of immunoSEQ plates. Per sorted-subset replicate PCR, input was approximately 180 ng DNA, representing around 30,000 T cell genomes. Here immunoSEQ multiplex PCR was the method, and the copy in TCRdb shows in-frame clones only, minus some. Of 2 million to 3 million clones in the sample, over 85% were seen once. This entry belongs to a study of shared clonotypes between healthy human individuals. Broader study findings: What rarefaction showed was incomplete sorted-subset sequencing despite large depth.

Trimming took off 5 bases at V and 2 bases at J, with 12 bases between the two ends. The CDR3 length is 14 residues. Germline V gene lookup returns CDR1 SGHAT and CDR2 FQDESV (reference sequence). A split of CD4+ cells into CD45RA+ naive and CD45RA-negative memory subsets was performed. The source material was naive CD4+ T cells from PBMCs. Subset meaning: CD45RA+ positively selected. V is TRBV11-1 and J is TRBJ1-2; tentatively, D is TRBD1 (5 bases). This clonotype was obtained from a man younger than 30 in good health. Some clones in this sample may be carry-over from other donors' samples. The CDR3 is CASSLIAGNYGYTF. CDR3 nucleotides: TGTGCCAGCAGCCTAATAGCAGGGAACTATGGCTACACCTTC.